The 25 T cell receptor beta chains presented below share a single source sample, sequenced in a study of identical twins. TCRdb analysed the 5' RACE reads with MiXCR anew, one entry per CDR3 protein. The data show roughly 720,000 distinct CDR3 sequences, roughly 20% seen once. The same sample was also used in a study of T cells expressing NK-cell markers.

Sequenced: PBMCs. The receptors here all came from a woman aged 18-29 years in good health.

A few counts support this clonotype. This sequence joins TRBV4-1 and TRBJ2-1, with 8 bases matching TRBD2. The CDR3 loop spans 13 amino acids. V shed 2 bases and J 10 bases; nucleotides not matched to a gene: 4. Germline CDR1 and CDR2: MGHRA and YSYEKL. The CDR3 loop reads CASSQTGGREQFF. The CDR3 nucleotides read TGCGCCAGCAGCCAAACGGGAGGGCGAGAGCAGTTCTTC.

The J gene is TRBJ1-1, the V gene TRBV2; D is uncertain. The germline V gene encodes CDR1 SNHLY and CDR2 FYNNEI. This CDR3 comprises 12 residues. The V gene lost 2 bases and the J gene lost 6 bases, with 7 bases spanning the gap. CDR3 sequence reads: CASSESSAEAFF. CDR3 coding DNA: TGTGCCAGCAGTGAAAGTAGCGCTGAAGCTTTCTTT. The complete variable domain, with remaining parts taken from reference TRBV2 and TRBJ1-1, reads EPEVTQTPSHQVTQMGQEVILRCVPISNHLYFYWYRQILGQKVEFLVSFYNNEISEKSEIFDDQFSVERPDGSNFTLKIRSTKLEDSAMYFCASSESSAEAFFGQGTRLTVV.

This chain connects TRBV27 to TRBJ1-2; a possible D gene is TRBD1 (6 bases). The V end was cut by 2 bases, the J end by 8 bases, with 12 bases between. The CDR3 length is 13 residues. Germline V gives CDR1 MNHEY, CDR2 SMNVEV (reference sequence). The CDR3 nucleotides are TGTGCCAGCAGTTTAAACAGGGTAGGGGGCTACACCTTC. Protein sequence: CASSLNRVGGYTF.

The rearrangement joins TRBV30 to TRBJ2-1; no definite D call. Trimming cost V 2 bases and J 2 bases, with 13 bases left between them. The CDR3 totals 15 residues. In germline, CDR1 is GTSNPN, CDR2 SVGIG (reference sequence). This CDR3 is CAWSMAEIPYNEQFF. DNA of the CDR3: TGTGCCTGGAGTATGGCGGAGATCCCCTACAATGAGCAGTTCTTC.

The V call is TRBV20-1, the J call TRBJ2-3, with D possibly matching TRBD2 (6 bases). V was clipped by 7 bases and J by 4 bases, with 21 bases between them. The CDR3 spans 15 residues. Looked up from germline, CDR1 is DFQATT and CDR2 is SNEGSKA (reference sequence). The CDR3 sequence: CSVLRGGGWSDTQYF. The CDR3 bases are TGCAGTGTGCTACGTGGGGGAGGTTGGTCAGATACGCAGTATTTT.

This chain joins TRBV7-2 and TRBJ2-3; D perhaps matches TRBD1 (6 bases). The germline CDR1 and CDR2 sequences are SGHTA and FQGNSA. V lost 5 bases and J lost 6, with 18 bases in between. There are 15 residues in the CDR3. The CDR3 loop reads CASSLQIGRGDTQYF. In nucleotides, the CDR3 is TGTGCCAGCAGCCTTCAAATTGGCAGGGGCGATACGCAGTATTTT.

This clonotype was recorded many times. CDR3 sequence reads: CSARDQVNLGIHF. CDR3 sequence (DNA): TGCAGTGCTAGAGATCAGGTCAACCTTGGGATCCACTTT. The genes are TRBV20-1 and TRBJ1-6; no reliable D call. This CDR3 comprises 13 residues. The germline V gene has CDR1 DFQATT and CDR2 SNEGSKA (reference sequence). Trimming removed 0 bases from V and 17 bases from J, with 17 bases in between.

In this sample, this clonotype turned up a few times. The chain links TRBV7-8 to TRBJ2-7, with 8 bases lining up with TRBD2. V was clipped by 5 bases and J by 0 bases; unmatched bases: 6. CDR1 and CDR2 from the germline V gene are SGHVS and FQNEAQ. CDR3 length equals 15 residues. The CDR3 loop reads CASSPKLAASYEQYF. For the CDR3, the DNA is TGTGCCAGCAGCCCGAAACTAGCGGCCTCCTACGAGCAGTACTTC.

Only a few counts were recorded for this clonotype. The V call is TRBV5-1, the J call TRBJ2-5; TRBD2 agrees at 12 bases. Trimming cost V 0 bases and J 5 bases; bases outside gene matches: 2. Germline assignment: CDR1 SGHRS and CDR2 YFSETQ. This CDR3 has 15 amino acids. CDR3: CASSLGTSGAETQYF. The CDR3 DNA follows: TGCGCCAGCAGCTTGGGGACTAGCGGGGCTGAGACCCAGTACTTC.

This clonotype was counted at least ten times. Here the CDR3 reads CASSTDRTGELFF. DNA of the CDR3: TGTGCCAGCAGCACTGACAGAACCGGGGAGCTGTTTTTT. The chain has TRBV7-9 and TRBJ2-2; D is possibly TRBD1 (5 bases). CDR3 length: 13 residues. V was cut by 5 bases and J by 5 bases, with 9 bases left in between. Germline V gives CDR1 SEHNR, CDR2 FQNEAQ (reference sequence).

J is TRBJ1-6 and V is TRBV7-3; D is uncertain. Looked up from germline, CDR1 is SGHTA and CDR2 is FQGTGA. The V end lost 5 bases, the J end lost 7 bases, and 18 bases lay between the germline ends. This CDR3 has 16 amino acids. In nucleotides, the CDR3 is TGTGCCAGCAGCCCTCGCATATCTCGGCAAAATTCACCCCTCCACTTT. As protein: CASSPRISRQNSPLHF.

This clonotype was seen only a few times. CDR3 bases: TGTGCCAGCAGTGGAAGAGGGAGGGAGGGGAACGAGCAGTACTTC. It yields the protein CASSGRGREGNEQYF. This chain uses TRBV7-8 with TRBJ2-7; 7 bases are a match to TRBD2. The CDR3 loop spans 15 amino acids. The trim removed 6 bases at V and 5 bases at J, leaving 13 bases unmatched. The V gene's germline CDR1 is SGHVS and CDR2 FQNEAQ.

Only a few counts were recorded for this clonotype. CDR3 region: CASSPPPRTGANVLTF. CDR3 coding DNA: TGTGCCAGCAGTCCCCCCCCCAGGACTGGGGCCAACGTCCTGACTTTC. The rearrangement links TRBV6-2 or TRBV6-3 to TRBJ2-6; no clear D gene. Germline CDR1 MNHEY, CDR2 SVGEGT. The V end lost 5 bases, the J end lost 2 bases, and 13 bases lay between the germline ends. The CDR3 is made up of 16 amino acids.

This clonotype occurred a few times. The gene calls are TRBV21-1 and TRBJ2-7. TRBV21-1 represents a pseudogene. The CDR3 is 14 amino acids. The CDR3, as DNA: TGTGCCGTCCGTCGGTTGGGTCTTTCCTACGAGCAGTACTTC. Translation: CAVRRLGLSYEQYF.

This chain joins TRBV10-3 and TRBJ2-4; D ambiguous. V lost 6 bases and J lost 5, with 11 bases in between. Germline V gives CDR1 ENHRY, CDR2 SYGVKD. The CDR3 consists of 13 residues. As DNA, the CDR3 is TGTGCCATCAGAGTAGAGGCCCAAAACATTCAGTACTTC. It yields the protein CAIRVEAQNIQYF.

In its sample, this clonotype was seen many times. V and J are TRBV3-1 and TRBJ1-1; D is uncertain. The CDR3 has 14 amino acids. The V and J ends lost 0 bases and 0 bases respectively, with 5 bases between them. The germline V gene encodes CDR1 LGHDT and CDR2 YNNKEL (reference sequence). The CDR3 DNA sequence: TGTGCCAGCAGCCAAGATTTCCTGAACACTGAAGCTTTCTTT. Its translation: CASSQDFLNTEAFF.

This clonotype was counted between two and nine times. The genes are TRBV12-3 or TRBV12-4 and TRBJ1-1; tentative D call: TRBD1 (5 bases). V lost 5 bases to trimming and J lost 5 bases, with 18 bases between them. The CDR3 is made up of 15 amino acids. CDR3 DNA: TGTGCCAGCAGTCGAAATCAGGGAAGCCTAACTGAAGCTTTCTTT. This encodes CASSRNQGSLTEAFF.

The gene calls are TRBV10-3 and TRBJ2-2, with TRBD2 matching 11 bases. J was trimmed by 5 bases and V by 5 bases; bases with no gene match: 4. Germline-derived CDR1 and CDR2 are ENHRY and SYGVKD. CDR3 length: 15 residues. The CDR3 DNA is TGTGCCATCAGTCTAGCGGGAGGAGGGACCGGGGAGCTGTTTTTT. Translated: CAISLAGGGTGELFF.

The chain couples TRBV5-1 to TRBJ2-7, with D unclear. CDR1 and CDR2 (germline): SGHRS, YFSETQ. CDR3 length: 14 residues. V was cut by 1 base and J by 3 bases, with 11 bases left in between. Here the CDR3 reads CASSLPSSLYEQYF. In DNA, the CDR3 is TGCGCCAGCAGCTTGCCGTCGAGTCTCTACGAGCAGTACTTC.

This clonotype was picked up a small number of times. This chain connects TRBV7-8 to TRBJ2-7; D not resolved. V was shortened by 1 base and J by 5 bases, with 12 bases between the two germline ends. The CDR3 length is 14 residues. Per the germline V gene, CDR1 is SGHVS and CDR2 is FQNEAQ. CDR3 in DNA: TGTGCCAGCAGCTTAGTCGCACGCCCCAACGAGCAGTACTTC. It translates to CASSLVARPNEQYF.

The gene calls are TRBV5-1 and TRBJ2-6, with D possibly TRBD1 on 6 matching bases. The CDR3 covers 16 residues. Trimming removed 4 bases at V and 2 bases at J, with 13 bases between. Germline CDR1 and CDR2: SGHRS and YFSETQ. CDR3 loop: CASSEQGLAGANVLTF. Written as DNA, the CDR3 is TGCGCCAGCAGCGAACAGGGTTTAGCTGGGGCCAACGTCCTGACTTTC.

The V gene is TRBV15, the J gene TRBJ2-3; 10 nucleotides line up with TRBD1. Germline-derived CDR1 and CDR2 are LNHNV and YYDKDF (reference sequence). This CDR3 has 15 residues. After removal of 8 bases from V and 0 bases from J, the junction contained 5 bases not matched to a gene. In DNA, the CDR3 is TGTGCCACCGCGGACAGGGGGACTAGCACAGATACGCAGTATTTT. This codes for CATADRGTSTDTQYF.

This clonotype was observed a few times. The rearrangement links TRBV11-2 to TRBJ2-1; the D is unclear. V was pared by 2 bases and J by 7 bases, with 12 bases between. CDR1 SGHAT and CDR2 FQNNGV come from the germline V gene. The CDR3 consists of 14 residues. The CDR3 loop is CASSLLPTGNEQFF. The CDR3 DNA reads TGTGCCAGCAGCTTACTCCCCACGGGTAATGAGCAGTTCTTC.

This clonotype turned up a few times. The chain is built from TRBV20-1 and TRBJ2-5; 11 nucleotides align to TRBD2. Germline-derived CDR1 and CDR2 are DFQATT and SNEGSKA (reference sequence). Trimming took 0 bases from V and 5 from J; bases not matched to a gene: 5. CDR3 size: 15 residues. The CDR3 spells CSAREGSGGAETQYF. Here the CDR3 DNA reads TGCAGTGCTAGAGAGGGTAGCGGGGGGGCGGAGACCCAGTACTTC.

This clonotype has just a few counts. V and J are TRBV11-2 and TRBJ1-2; 7 positions match TRBD1. Germline assignment: CDR1 SGHAT and CDR2 FQNNGV. CDR3 length: 15 amino acids. Losses at the gene ends were 5 bases for V and 5 bases for J; bases not matched to a gene: 11. CDR3 nucleotides: TGTGCCAGCAGCACCACAGGGGCTCGCCTATATGGCTACACCTTC. Its translation is CASSTTGARLYGYTF.